The text below deals with one T cell receptor (beta chain). No cognate antigen has been identified for it. The sample is drawn from a study of T cell clonality in common variable immunodeficiency (dated by TCRdb to between 2014 and 2016). Overall study outcomes, separate from this receptor: Patient heterogeneity within the CVID cohort put limits on correlating repertoire features with clinical complications. CVID subjects shared fewer TCRbeta clones with each other than healthy controls did (p < 0.0001). Even though DNA input was the same, control samples had an average of about 89,000 unique sequences each, compared with approximately 30,000 in CVID samples. TCRbeta clonality was higher in CVID subjects than in healthy controls (t-test p = 0.018), and the increase was most characteristic of about a third of subjects. CVID TCRbeta sequences were reported to have fewer deletions and N-nucleotide insertions and to lack highly modified clones with 13 or more V deletions. It was noted by the authors that sequencing of the repertoires of T cell subpopulations would be needed to clarify the cause of the increased clonality in CVID.

For sequencing input, CVID and control samples contributed equivalent amounts of genomic DNA. For every sample, a 60 bp segment covering the rearranged TCRbeta CDR3 region was amplified and then sequenced. The immunoSEQ assay, a bias-corrected multiplex PCR with high-throughput sequencing, was employed for TCRbeta amplification. As for the original processing: Every unique nucleotide sequence counted as a clone and was annotated with V, D and J genes, copy number and frequency. Sequences were labeled productive if in frame, and non-productive if out of frame or containing stop codons. As previously described, clonality was computed from Shannon's entropy. The predicted amino acid sequences of productive clones were used to derive the mean CDR3 Kyte-Doolittle hydropathy. Hierarchical clustering of scaled V gene usage was performed with the R hclust function using Manhattan distance and complete linkage. Sharing of clones by CDR3 amino acid sequence was evaluated through resampling of 12 repertoires per group over 100 rounds. The repertoires were screened for around 70 published EBV-specific TCRbeta sequences and some 230 published CMV-specific TCRbeta sequences. A couple of CVID samples yielding fewer than 10,000 sequences were excluded from analysis, leaving approximately 42 CVID repertoires. The table was pulled from immuneACCESS by TCRdb, which kept in-frame rearrangements only. Such tables lose some clones; where checked, under half of the loss comes from unresolved V genes, and the rest has no known cause. For V, J and clone size, that table is used; D and trimming come from the DNA. This sample includes about 60,000 clones, and none of them was observed just once. Over 1.5% of the sample comes from the top ten.

Most CVID patients and most healthy controls were of Caucasian heritage. Heparinized peripheral whole blood samples of 5 to 8 ml were collected from each donor. Genomic DNA from adults with common variable immune deficiency (CVID) and from healthy adult controls was used for sequencing of TCRbeta CDR3 repertoires. The control group comprised approximately 22 healthy adult volunteers, about 12 female and around ten male, aged roughly 23 to 66 years with a mean age of roughly 35. To isolate peripheral blood mononuclear cells, diluted blood was subjected to density centrifugation over Hypaque 1077 or Ficoll-Paque. Genomic DNA was obtained from unsorted mononuclear cells through either Qiagen column purification or a centrifugation-based method. Sequences were obtained from peripheral blood mononuclear cells. The receptor's source is a person aged 18-70 years in good health.

This receptor carries the CDR3 CASSLAVRAYEQYF. The part of the CDR3 DNA that was read is TGTGCCAGCAGCTTAGCGGTCAGGGCCTACGAG. In this chain, TRBV7-8 is recombined with TRBJ2-7; the best D guess is TRBD1, with 5 bases matching. The missing CDR3 end, 3 residues past where the read stops, is filled in from the germline J gene. Its CDR3 holds 14 amino acids, cysteine through phenylalanine. Only the CDR3 bases that were read are kept: 33 of them, in frame from base 1. From a lookup of the germline V gene, CDR1 and CDR2 are SGHVS and FQNEAQ. The germline ends are 8 bases apart after V is trimmed by 0 bases and J by 2 bases.